The 10 T cell receptor beta chains presented below share a single source sample, sequenced in a study of patients and donors after allogeneic stem cell transplantation. TCRdb reanalysed the RT-PCR reads using MiXCR and keeps one entry per CDR3 protein. The repertoire has under 200,000 distinct CDR3 sequences, about 32% of them found once; the top ten carry 3.2%. Sample: blood, either unsorted or a sorted T cell fraction (not recorded which). The receptors were sampled from a human donor who was either an allogeneic HSCT recipient or a stem cell or donor lymphocyte infusion donor (not recorded which). It is not recorded whose cells these are; they may come from a transplant donor.

This clonotype has a handful of counts. The rearrangement joins TRBV4-3 to TRBJ2-2; D is uncertain. The CDR3 has 15 residues. Between the trimmed V and J ends, which lost 3 bases and 1 base, there was a span of 9 bases. Germline values: CDR1 LGHNA, CDR2 YSLEER. This CDR3 reads CASSHPAVNTGELFF. DNA of the CDR3: TGCGCCAGCAGCCATCCCGCGGTGAACACCGGGGAGCTGTTTTTT.

The rearrangement links TRBV4-3 to TRBJ1-5; D call uncertain. The CDR3 contains 16 residues. V was pared by 7 bases and J by 6 bases, with 22 bases between. Germline V lookup: CDR1 LGHNA, CDR2 YSLEER. The CDR3 protein is CASTPPRGSSLQPQHF. Here the CDR3 DNA reads TGCGCCAGCACCCCCCCCCGGGGAAGTTCTCTTCAGCCCCAGCATTTT.

This chain links TRBV27 with TRBJ2-7, with D possibly TRBD2 on 5 matching bases. V was shortened by 7 bases and J by 1 base, with 14 bases between the two germline ends. In germline, CDR1 is MNHEY, CDR2 SMNVEV (reference sequence). The CDR3 totals 14 residues. The CDR3 spells CASTPGLSSYEQYF. In DNA form, the CDR3 reads TGTGCCAGCACTCCCGGACTGTCTTCCTACGAGCAGTACTTC.

This clonotype was seen ten or more times. The V call is TRBV6-2 or TRBV6-3, the J call TRBJ2-2; D not certain. CDR3 length: 11 residues. Germline CDR1 is MNHEY and CDR2 is SVGEGT. V dropped 2 bases and J dropped 7 bases, with 2 bases sitting between them. CDR3: CASSYDGELFF. In nucleotides, the CDR3 is TGTGCCAGCAGTTACGACGGGGAGCTGTTTTTT.

This clonotype came up a few times. V usage is TRBV6-2 or TRBV6-3 and J usage is TRBJ2-3, with TRBD1 identical over 8 bases. V dropped 10 bases and J dropped 6; count of bases not matched to a gene: 9. Germline V gene lookup returns CDR1 MNHEY and CDR2 SVGEGT. The CDR3 totals 13 residues. CDR3 in DNA: TGTGCCACAAGACAGGGGACTCTGGATACGCAGTATTTT. Translation: CATRQGTLDTQYF.

This sequence joins TRBV10-3 and TRBJ2-5; D is ambiguous. V dropped 8 bases and J dropped 3 bases, with 4 bases sitting between them. Germline-derived CDR1 and CDR2 are ENHRY and SYGVKD. The CDR3 is 10 residues long. CDR3 protein: CAIGKETQYF. Written as DNA, the CDR3 is TGTGCCATCGGAAAAGAGACCCAGTACTTC.

This chain joins TRBV29-1 and TRBJ2-3, with 7 bases fitting TRBD1. Looked up from germline, CDR1 is SQVTM and CDR2 is ANQGSEA. The CDR3 extends over 11 amino acids. CDR3: CSLRGLDTQYF. DNA for the CDR3: TGCAGTTTGAGGGGGCTGGATACGCAGTATTTT.

The table lists this clonotype with a few counts. The J gene is TRBJ2-3, the V gene TRBV6-5; 7 nucleotides line up with TRBD1. Unmatched junction bases numbered 2, after V lost 5 bases and J lost 3 bases. CDR3 length equals 13 residues. Germline CDR1 is MNHEY and CDR2 is SVGAGI. CDR3 protein: CASSRDRTDTQYF. CDR3 coding DNA: TGTGCCAGCAGTCGGGACAGAACAGATACGCAGTATTTT.

This clonotype was counted only a few times. The chain has TRBV9 and TRBJ1-1; D is unresolved. CDR3 size: 14 residues. From germline, CDR1 is SGDLS and CDR2 YYNGEE. Trimming shortened V by 3 bases and J by 4 bases, and 13 bases separated the two germline ends. The CDR3: CASSARELGTEAFF. CDR3 nucleotides: TGTGCCAGCAGCGCTAGGGAGTTGGGCACTGAAGCTTTCTTT.

This clonotype was recorded once. One junction end disagrees with the germline gene, perhaps due to a read error. V gene TRBV7-7 combines with J gene TRBJ2-5, with D uncertain. The CDR3 extends over 13 amino acids. Germline CDR1 is SSHAT and CDR2 is FNYEAQ (reference sequence). CDR3 sequence reads: CASSFSLQETQYF. CDR3 bases: TGTGCTAGCAGCTTCTCACTGCAAGAGACCCAGTACTTC.